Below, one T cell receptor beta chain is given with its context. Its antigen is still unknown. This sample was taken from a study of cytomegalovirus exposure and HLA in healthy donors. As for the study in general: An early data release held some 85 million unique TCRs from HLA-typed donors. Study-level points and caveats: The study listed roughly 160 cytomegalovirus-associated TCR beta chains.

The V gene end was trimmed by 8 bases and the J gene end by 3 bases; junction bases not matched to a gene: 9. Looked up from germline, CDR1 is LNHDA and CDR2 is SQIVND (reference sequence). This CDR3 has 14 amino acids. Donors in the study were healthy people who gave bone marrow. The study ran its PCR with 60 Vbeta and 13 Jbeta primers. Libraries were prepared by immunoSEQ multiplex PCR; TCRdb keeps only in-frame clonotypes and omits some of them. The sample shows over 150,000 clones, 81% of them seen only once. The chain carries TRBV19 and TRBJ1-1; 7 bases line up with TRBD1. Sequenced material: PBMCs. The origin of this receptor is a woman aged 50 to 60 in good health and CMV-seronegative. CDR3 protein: CASASRQGDTEAFF. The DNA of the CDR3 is TGTGCCAGTGCCTCCCGACAGGGAGACACTGAAGCTTTCTTT.